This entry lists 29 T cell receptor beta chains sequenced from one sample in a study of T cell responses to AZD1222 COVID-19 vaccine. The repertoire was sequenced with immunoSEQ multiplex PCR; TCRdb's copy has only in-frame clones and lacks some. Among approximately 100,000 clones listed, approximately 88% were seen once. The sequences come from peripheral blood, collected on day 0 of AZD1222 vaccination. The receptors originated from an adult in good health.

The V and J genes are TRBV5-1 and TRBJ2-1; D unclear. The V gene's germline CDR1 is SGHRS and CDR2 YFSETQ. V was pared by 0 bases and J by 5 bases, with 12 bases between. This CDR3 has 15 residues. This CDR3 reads CASSLASETNNEQFF. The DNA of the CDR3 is TGCGCCAGCAGCTTGGCGAGCGAGACCAACAATGAGCAGTTCTTC.

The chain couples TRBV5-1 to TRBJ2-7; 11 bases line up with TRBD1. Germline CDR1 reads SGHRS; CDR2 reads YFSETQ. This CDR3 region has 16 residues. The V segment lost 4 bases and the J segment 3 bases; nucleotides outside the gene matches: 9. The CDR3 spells CASSITGTGGNYEQYF. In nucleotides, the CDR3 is TGCGCCAGCAGCATAACCGGGACAGGGGGAAACTACGAGCAGTACTTC.

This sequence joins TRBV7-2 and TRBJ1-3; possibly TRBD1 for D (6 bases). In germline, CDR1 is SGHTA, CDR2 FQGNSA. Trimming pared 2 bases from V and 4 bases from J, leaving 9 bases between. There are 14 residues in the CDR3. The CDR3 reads CASSLSGAGNTIYF. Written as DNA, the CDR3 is TGTGCCAGCAGCTTATCAGGGGCCGGAAACACCATATATTTT.

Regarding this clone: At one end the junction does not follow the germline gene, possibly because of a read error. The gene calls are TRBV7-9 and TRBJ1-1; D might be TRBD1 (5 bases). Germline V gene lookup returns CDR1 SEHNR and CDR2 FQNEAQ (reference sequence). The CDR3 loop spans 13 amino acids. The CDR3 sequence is CASSLEVGAPLAF. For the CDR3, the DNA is TGTGCCAGCAGCTTAGAGGTCGGGGCACCCCTGGCCTTT.

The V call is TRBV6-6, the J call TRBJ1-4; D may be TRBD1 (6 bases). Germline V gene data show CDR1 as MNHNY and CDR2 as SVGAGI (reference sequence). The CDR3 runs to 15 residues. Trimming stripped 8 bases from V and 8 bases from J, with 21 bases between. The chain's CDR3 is CASAPNPRGTEKLFF. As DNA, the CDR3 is TGTGCCAGCGCACCGAACCCCCGGGGGACAGAAAAACTGTTTTTT.

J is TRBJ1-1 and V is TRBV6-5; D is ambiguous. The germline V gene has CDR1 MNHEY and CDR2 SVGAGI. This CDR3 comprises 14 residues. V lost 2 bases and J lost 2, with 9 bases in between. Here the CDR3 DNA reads TGTGCCAGCAGTTACGCGGGAGAAAACACTGAAGCTTTCTTT. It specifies CASSYAGENTEAFF.

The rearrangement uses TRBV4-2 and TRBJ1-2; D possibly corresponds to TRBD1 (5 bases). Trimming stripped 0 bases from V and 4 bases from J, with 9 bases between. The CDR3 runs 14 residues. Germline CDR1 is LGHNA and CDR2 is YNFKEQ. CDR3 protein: CASSQEWQGYGYTF. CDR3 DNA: TGTGCCAGCAGCCAAGAGTGGCAGGGCTATGGCTACACCTTC.

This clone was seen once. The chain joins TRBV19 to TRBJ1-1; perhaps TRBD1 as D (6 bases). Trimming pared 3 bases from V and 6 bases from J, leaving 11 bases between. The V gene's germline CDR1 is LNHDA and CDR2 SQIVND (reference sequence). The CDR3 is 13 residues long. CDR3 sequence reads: CASSIDAGAEAFF. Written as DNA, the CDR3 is TGTGCCAGTAGTATTGACGCAGGGGCTGAAGCTTTCTTT.

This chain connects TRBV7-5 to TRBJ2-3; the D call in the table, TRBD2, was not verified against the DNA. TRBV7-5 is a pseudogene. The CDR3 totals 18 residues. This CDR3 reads CARSLVGFSGSFTDTQYF. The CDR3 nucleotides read TGTGCCAGAAGCTTAGTAGGTTTTAGCGGCTCTTTCACAGATACGCAGTATTTT.

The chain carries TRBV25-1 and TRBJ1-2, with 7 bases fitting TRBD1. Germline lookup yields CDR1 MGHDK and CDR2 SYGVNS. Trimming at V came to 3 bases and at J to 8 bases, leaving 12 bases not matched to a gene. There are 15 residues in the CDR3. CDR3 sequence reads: CASSEKGGREKGYTF. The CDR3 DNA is TGTGCCAGCAGTGAGAAAGGGGGCCGGGAAAAGGGCTACACCTTC.

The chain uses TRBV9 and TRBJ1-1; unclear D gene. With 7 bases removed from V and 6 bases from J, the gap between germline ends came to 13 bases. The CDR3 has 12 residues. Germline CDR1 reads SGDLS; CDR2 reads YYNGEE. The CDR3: CASGSGSAEAFF. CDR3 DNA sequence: TGTGCCAGCGGAAGTGGATCGGCTGAAGCTTTCTTT.

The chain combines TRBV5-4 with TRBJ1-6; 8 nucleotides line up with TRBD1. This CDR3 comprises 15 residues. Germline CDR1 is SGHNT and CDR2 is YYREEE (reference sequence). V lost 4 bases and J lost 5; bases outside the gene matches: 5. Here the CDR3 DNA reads TGTGCCAGCAGCCGACAGGGGCTGAATAATTCACCCCTCCACTTT. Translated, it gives CASSRQGLNNSPLHF.

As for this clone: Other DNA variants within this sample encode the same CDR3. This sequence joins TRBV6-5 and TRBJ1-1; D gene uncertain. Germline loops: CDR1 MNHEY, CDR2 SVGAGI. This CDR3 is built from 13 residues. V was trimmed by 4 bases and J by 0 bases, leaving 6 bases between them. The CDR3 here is CASSSTLNTEAFF. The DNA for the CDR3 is TGTGCCAGCAGTTCGACACTGAACACTGAAGCTTTCTTT.

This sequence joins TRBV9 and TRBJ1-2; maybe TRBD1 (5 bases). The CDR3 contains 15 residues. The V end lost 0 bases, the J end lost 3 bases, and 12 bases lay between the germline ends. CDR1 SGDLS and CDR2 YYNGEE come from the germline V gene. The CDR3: CASSVGGAGDYGYTF. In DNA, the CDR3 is TGTGCCAGCAGCGTAGGGGGAGCGGGGGACTATGGCTACACCTTC.

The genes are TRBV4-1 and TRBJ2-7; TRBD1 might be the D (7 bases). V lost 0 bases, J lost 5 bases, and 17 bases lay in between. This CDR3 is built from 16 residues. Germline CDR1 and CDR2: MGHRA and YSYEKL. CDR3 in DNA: TGCGCCAGCAGCCAAGATCTGGCAGGGGGGACAAACGAGCAGTACTTC. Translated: CASSQDLAGGTNEQYF.

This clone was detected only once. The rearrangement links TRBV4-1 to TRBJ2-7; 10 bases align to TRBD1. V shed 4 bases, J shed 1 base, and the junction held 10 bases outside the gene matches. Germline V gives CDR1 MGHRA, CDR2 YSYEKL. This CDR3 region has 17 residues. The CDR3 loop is CASSPPPGDRGSYEQYF. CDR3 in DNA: TGCGCCAGCAGCCCCCCTCCGGGGGACAGGGGATCCTACGAGCAGTACTTC.

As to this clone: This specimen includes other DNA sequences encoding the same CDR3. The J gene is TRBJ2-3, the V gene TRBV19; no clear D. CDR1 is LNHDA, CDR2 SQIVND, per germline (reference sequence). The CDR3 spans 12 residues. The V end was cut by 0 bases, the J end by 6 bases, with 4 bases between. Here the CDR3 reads CASSIDRDTQYF. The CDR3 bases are TGTGCCAGTAGTATAGATCGTGATACGCAGTATTTT.

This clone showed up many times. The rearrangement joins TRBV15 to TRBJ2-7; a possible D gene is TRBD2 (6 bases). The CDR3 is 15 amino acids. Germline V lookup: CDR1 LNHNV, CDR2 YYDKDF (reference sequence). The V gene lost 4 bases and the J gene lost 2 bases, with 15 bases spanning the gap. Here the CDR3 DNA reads TGTGCCACCAGCACGGGAGCAGGCGAAGCCTACGAGCAGTACTTC. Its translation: CATSTGAGEAYEQYF.

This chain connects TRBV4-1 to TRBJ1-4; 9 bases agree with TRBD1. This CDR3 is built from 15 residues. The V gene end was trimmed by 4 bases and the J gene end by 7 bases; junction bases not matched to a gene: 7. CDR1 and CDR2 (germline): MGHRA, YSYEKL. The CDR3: CASSRSGTGLEKLFF. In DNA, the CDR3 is TGCGCCAGCAGCCGGAGTGGGACAGGGCTTGAAAAACTGTTTTTT.

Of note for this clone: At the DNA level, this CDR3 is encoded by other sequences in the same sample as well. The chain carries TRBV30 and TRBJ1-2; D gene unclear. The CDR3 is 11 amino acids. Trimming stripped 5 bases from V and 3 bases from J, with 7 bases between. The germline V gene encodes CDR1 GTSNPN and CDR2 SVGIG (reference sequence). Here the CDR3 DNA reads TGTGCCTGGGGCTTAGACTATGGCTACACCTTC. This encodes CAWGLDYGYTF.

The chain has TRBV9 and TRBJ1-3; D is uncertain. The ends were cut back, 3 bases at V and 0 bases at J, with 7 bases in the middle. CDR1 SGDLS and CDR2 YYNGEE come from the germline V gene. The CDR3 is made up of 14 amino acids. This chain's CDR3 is CASSGGLSGNTIYF. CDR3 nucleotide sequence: TGTGCCAGCAGCGGAGGCCTCTCTGGAAACACCATATATTTT.

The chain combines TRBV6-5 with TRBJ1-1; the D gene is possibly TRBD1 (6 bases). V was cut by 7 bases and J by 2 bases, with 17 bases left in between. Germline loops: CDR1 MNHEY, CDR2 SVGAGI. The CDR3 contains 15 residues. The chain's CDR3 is CASTYSTGANTEAFF. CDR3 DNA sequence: TGTGCCAGCACCTACTCAACGGGGGCCAACACTGAAGCTTTCTTT.

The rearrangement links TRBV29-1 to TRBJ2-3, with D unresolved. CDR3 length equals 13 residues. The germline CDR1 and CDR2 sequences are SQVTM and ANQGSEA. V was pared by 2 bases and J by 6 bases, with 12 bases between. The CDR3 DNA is TGCAGCGTTGAACCCGGCCTGGGGGATACGCAGTATTTT. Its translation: CSVEPGLGDTQYF.

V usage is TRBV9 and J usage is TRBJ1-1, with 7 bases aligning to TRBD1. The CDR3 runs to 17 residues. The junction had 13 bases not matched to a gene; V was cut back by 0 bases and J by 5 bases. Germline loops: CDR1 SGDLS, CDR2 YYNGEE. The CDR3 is CASSVGGGLDLGTEAFF. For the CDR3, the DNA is TGTGCCAGCAGCGTAGGAGGGGGCCTGGACCTAGGGACTGAAGCTTTCTTT.

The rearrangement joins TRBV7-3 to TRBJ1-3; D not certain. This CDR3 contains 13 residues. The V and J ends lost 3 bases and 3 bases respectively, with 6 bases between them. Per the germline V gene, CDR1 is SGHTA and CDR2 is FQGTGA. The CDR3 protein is CASSLDGGNTIYF. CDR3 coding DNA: TGTGCCAGCAGCTTGGACGGTGGAAACACCATATATTTT.

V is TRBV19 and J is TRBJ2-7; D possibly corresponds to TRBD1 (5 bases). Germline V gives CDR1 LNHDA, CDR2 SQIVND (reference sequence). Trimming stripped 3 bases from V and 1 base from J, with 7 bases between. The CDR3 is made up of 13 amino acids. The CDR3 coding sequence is TGTGCCAGTAGTATGGGGCCTTCCTACGAGCAGTACTTC. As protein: CASSMGPSYEQYF.

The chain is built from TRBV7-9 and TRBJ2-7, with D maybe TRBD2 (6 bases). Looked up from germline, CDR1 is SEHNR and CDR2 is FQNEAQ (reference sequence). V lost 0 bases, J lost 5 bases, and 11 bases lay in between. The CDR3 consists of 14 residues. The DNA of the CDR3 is TGTGCCAGCAGCTTAGCGGGGGGAGTTAACGAGCAGTACTTC. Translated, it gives CASSLAGGVNEQYF.

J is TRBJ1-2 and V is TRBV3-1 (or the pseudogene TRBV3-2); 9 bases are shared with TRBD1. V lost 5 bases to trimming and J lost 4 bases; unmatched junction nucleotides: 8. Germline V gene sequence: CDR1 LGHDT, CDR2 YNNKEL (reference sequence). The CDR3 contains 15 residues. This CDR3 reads CASSNTGGAFYGYTF. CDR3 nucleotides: TGTGCCAGCAGCAACACAGGGGGCGCTTTCTATGGCTACACCTTC.

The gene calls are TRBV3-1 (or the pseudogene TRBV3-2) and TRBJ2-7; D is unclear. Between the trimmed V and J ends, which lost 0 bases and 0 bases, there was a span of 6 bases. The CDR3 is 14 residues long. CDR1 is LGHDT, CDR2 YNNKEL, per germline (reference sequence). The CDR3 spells CASSQEMSSYEQYF. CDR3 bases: TGTGCCAGCAGCCAAGAGATGAGCTCCTACGAGCAGTACTTC.